One sample yielded the 13 T cell receptor beta chains listed below, sequenced in a study of technical replicates of blood from a few donors. Repertoires were generated with immunoSEQ multiplex PCR, while TCRdb's copy carries only in-frame clones and drops some. The sample has fewer than 95,000 clones; 94% are singletons. The sample taken for sequencing was T cells isolated from PBMCs. These receptors were obtained from a human donor in good health.

This clone was seen once. The rearrangement uses TRBV5-1 and TRBJ2-2; TRBD2 matches at 7 bases. V dropped 2 bases and J dropped 3; count of bases not matched to a gene: 25. From germline, CDR1 is SGHRS and CDR2 YFSETQ. CDR3 length: 22 amino acids. CDR3 protein: CASSLVRGGTKKDFADTGELFF. The CDR3 nucleotides read TGCGCCAGCAGCTTAGTCCGGGGCGGGACTAAGAAGGATTTTGCGGACACCGGGGAGCTGTTTTTT.

V usage is TRBV6-5 and J usage is TRBJ1-1; 7 nucleotides agree with TRBD1. Germline CDR1 reads MNHEY; CDR2 reads SVGAGI. This CDR3 comprises 15 residues. J was trimmed by 4 bases and V by 6 bases; bases with no gene match: 11. In DNA, the CDR3 is TGTGCCAGCAGCGCAGGGGGTTGGGCAATCACTGAAGCTTTCTTT. Its protein is CASSAGGWAITEAFF.

The chain links TRBV18 to TRBJ2-7, with D hard to call. Looked up from germline, CDR1 is KGHSH and CDR2 is LQKENI. V dropped 1 base and J dropped 2 bases, with 9 bases sitting between them. The CDR3 loop spans 14 amino acids. This chain's CDR3 is CASSPRPATYEQYF. The CDR3 nucleotides are TGTGCCAGCTCACCACGCCCCGCTACCTACGAGCAGTACTTC.

The rearrangement links TRBV6-4 to TRBJ2-1, with TRBD2 identical over 12 bases. CDR1 and CDR2 from the germline V gene are MRHNA and SNTAGT. The length of the CDR3 is 14 residues. The J segment lost 6 bases and the V segment lost 6 bases, leaving 3 bases of the junction unmatched. The CDR3 region is CASSGLAGPNEQFF. The CDR3 nucleotides read TGTGCCAGCAGCGGACTAGCGGGGCCCAATGAGCAGTTCTTC.

This chain joins TRBV7-9 and TRBJ1-1; perhaps TRBD1 as D (6 bases). There are 13 residues in the CDR3. V gave up 1 base and J gave up 5 bases, with 8 bases separating them. Germline V lookup: CDR1 SEHNR, CDR2 FQNEAQ (reference sequence). The chain's CDR3 is CASSLGTGTEAFF. CDR3 in DNA: TGTGCCAGCAGCTTAGGCACAGGGACTGAAGCTTTCTTT.

This clone has only a few counts. The chain combines TRBV7-9 with TRBJ1-1, with D possibly TRBD1 on 5 matching bases. The CDR3 extends over 14 amino acids. V lost 1 base and J lost 3, with 9 bases in between. Germline assignment: CDR1 SEHNR and CDR2 FQNEAQ (reference sequence). The CDR3 is CASSLEARDTEAFF. The DNA for the CDR3 is TGTGCCAGCAGCTTAGAAGCCAGGGACACTGAAGCTTTCTTT.

The J gene is TRBJ2-7, the V gene TRBV6-5, with unresolved D. CDR3 length: 15 amino acids. V dropped 2 bases and J dropped 7 bases, with 18 bases sitting between them. Germline CDR1 and CDR2: MNHEY and SVGAGI. CDR3 amino acids: CASSYHLNRALEQYF. DNA for the CDR3: TGTGCCAGCAGTTACCATCTGAACCGAGCTCTTGAGCAGTACTTC.

The rearrangement joins TRBV4-1 to TRBJ2-7; the match to TRBD1 covers 9 bases. CDR1 and CDR2 from the germline V gene are MGHRA and YSYEKL. The ends lost 4 bases at V and 2 bases at J; junction bases unmatched: 6. This CDR3 is 15 amino acids long. CDR3 in DNA: TGCGCCAGCAGCCGGTCAACAGGGGGCCCCTACGAGCAGTACTTC. Translated: CASSRSTGGPYEQYF.

The chain couples TRBV6-6 to TRBJ2-7; 11 nucleotides match TRBD2. The CDR3 loop spans 16 amino acids. J was trimmed by 0 bases and V by 4 bases; bases with no gene match: 5. Germline V CDR1 and CDR2: MNHNY, SVGAGI (reference sequence). CDR3 nucleotides: TGTGCCAGCAGTTTAGCTAGCGGGAGGTACTCCTACGAGCAGTACTTC. It is translated as CASSLASGRYSYEQYF.

This sequence joins TRBV11-2 and TRBJ1-1; D unresolved. CDR3 length: 13 residues. Germline lookup yields CDR1 SGHAT and CDR2 FQNNGV. With 5 bases removed from V and 3 bases from J, the gap between germline ends came to 10 bases. CDR3 in DNA: TGTGCCAGCAGCAACCGGTCGTACACTGAAGCTTTCTTT. As protein: CASSNRSYTEAFF.

V and J are TRBV13 and TRBJ1-1; a possible D gene is TRBD1 (5 bases). Germline CDR1 reads PRHDT; CDR2 reads FYEKMQ (reference sequence). V dropped 2 bases and J dropped 1 base, with 23 bases sitting between them. The CDR3 is 19 amino acids. The CDR3: CASSLNFFQGSPKNTEAFF. CDR3 DNA: TGTGCCAGCAGCTTAAATTTTTTTCAGGGAAGCCCTAAGAACACTGAAGCTTTCTTT.

The rearrangement links TRBV28 to TRBJ2-7; a weak D match, TRBD1 (5 bases). The V gene's germline CDR1 is MDHEN and CDR2 SYDVKM. V was trimmed by 4 bases and J by 4 bases, leaving 8 bases between them. There are 12 residues in the CDR3. The CDR3 DNA reads TGTGCCAGCAGTTACCGACAGTACGAGCAGTACTTC. Residues: CASSYRQYEQYF.

The V call is TRBV4-2, the J call TRBJ2-4; 7 positions match TRBD2. The CDR3 is 15 residues long. After removal of 2 bases from V and 9 bases from J, the junction contained 10 bases not matched to a gene. The germline CDR1 and CDR2 sequences are LGHNA and YNFKEQ. Written as DNA, the CDR3 is TGTGCCAGCAGCCAACCCAAAGCGGGAAATGGCATTCAGTACTTC. Its translation: CASSQPKAGNGIQYF.